This T cell receptor (beta chain) was found in a study of CD8+ T cells in alopecia areata. About the research overall: Those patients who were treated received oral tofacitinib, which was given at 5 to 10 mg twice daily for moderate-to-severe alopecia areata. General study findings and limits: Having one nonresponder leaves uncertain how baseline CD8+ expansion relates to response. Elevated clonality characterized lesional scalp relative to normal scalp, particularly in alopecia totalis/universalis.

Treatment: oral pan-JAK inhibitor, 5-10 mg twice daily. Those with alopecia areata gave lesional scalp punch biopsies and peripheral blood. The sequencing template was cDNA reverse transcribed from extracted RNA. TCRdb keeps only in-frame clones here, not all; method: immunoSEQ multiplex PCR. This table has around 100,000 clones, 50% to 75% appearing once. The CDR3 is made up of 14 amino acids. Germline CDR1 and CDR2: SGDLS and YYNGEE. Losses at the gene ends were 4 bases for V and 5 bases for J; bases not matched to a gene: 7. Comments on this clone: The antigen remains unidentified.

This chain uses TRBV9 with TRBJ2-7, with 9 bases that match TRBD1. This sample comprised CD8+ T cells sorted from blood, obtained at week 24, from a patient treated with tofacitinib. The TCR comes from a human donor with alopecia areata. Here the CDR3 DNA reads TGTGCCAGCAGCCCAGGGACAGGGTCCCACGAGCAGTACTTC. Its translation: CASSPGTGSHEQYF.